The 27 T cell receptor beta chains below come from one sample, sequenced in a study of OX40 agonist ivuxolimab in advanced cancers. Repertoires were generated with immunoSEQ multiplex PCR, while TCRdb's copy carries only in-frame clones and drops some. The sample records about 32,000 clones, around 90% being singletons. The specimen was CD4+ or CD8+ T cells sorted from blood, collected in a trial of the OX40 agonist ivuxolimab. The source of these receptors is an adult with an advanced solid tumor such as melanoma, head and neck, liver or kidney cancer.

This clone is a singleton in its sample. The chain links TRBV11-2 to TRBJ2-7, with 7 bases matching TRBD1. Germline V lookup: CDR1 SGHAT, CDR2 FQNNGV. Losses at the gene ends were 1 base for V and 2 bases for J; bases not matched to a gene: 2. The CDR3 is 14 amino acids. CDR3: CASSLVGQAYEQYF. The CDR3 DNA follows: TGTGCCAGCAGCTTAGTTGGACAGGCCTACGAGCAGTACTTC.

The chain combines TRBV9 with TRBJ2-3; D not certain. Germline V gene data show CDR1 as SGDLS and CDR2 as YYNGEE. This CDR3 has 13 residues. V lost 4 bases and J 0 bases, leaving 6 bases between the germline ends. In nucleotides, the CDR3 is TGTGCCAGCAGCCCCGCTAGCACAGATACGCAGTATTTT. Residues: CASSPASTDTQYF.

J is TRBJ1-2 and V is TRBV6-5; 11 bases fit TRBD1. V lost 2 bases and J lost 3; bases outside the gene matches: 2. Germline lookup yields CDR1 MNHEY and CDR2 SVGAGI. The CDR3 is 15 residues long. CDR3 in DNA: TGTGCCAGCAGTTACGGGACAGGGGGATACTATGGCTACACCTTC. It encodes CASSYGTGGYYGYTF.

The V and J genes are TRBV10-3 and TRBJ1-2; D gene unclear. This CDR3 comprises 11 residues. V gave up 7 bases and J gave up 7 bases, with 10 bases separating them. Germline V gene data show CDR1 as ENHRY and CDR2 as SYGVKD. The CDR3 loop is CAIIFPCGYTF. CDR3 nucleotide sequence: TGTGCCATCATATTTCCCTGTGGCTACACCTTC.

The chain is built from TRBV9 and TRBJ2-3; D tentatively fits TRBD1 or TRBD2 (5 bases each). The CDR3 spans 13 residues. The germline V gene encodes CDR1 SGDLS and CDR2 YYNGEE. V was cut by 0 bases and J by 6 bases, with 8 bases left in between. This CDR3 reads CASSVGGSDTQYF. CDR3 sequence (DNA): TGTGCCAGCAGCGTAGGGGGGTCCGATACGCAGTATTTT. Drawing the rest from reference TRBV9 and TRBJ2-3, the complete variable domain is DSGVTQTPKHLITATGQRVTLRCSPRSGDLSVYWYQQSLDQGLQFLIQYYNGEERAKGNILERFSAQQFPDLHSELNLSSLELGDSALYFCASSVGGSDTQYFGPGTRLTVL.

V and J are TRBV7-2 and TRBJ2-5, with D unresolved. Germline V gives CDR1 SGHTA, CDR2 FQGNSA. V lost 4 bases, J lost 5 bases, and 20 bases lay in between. The length of the CDR3 is 16 residues. The CDR3 DNA sequence: TGTGCCAGCAGCTACACCGGACGACCCCTTTCGGAGACCCAGTACTTC. Residues: CASSYTGRPLSETQYF.

This clone appeared once. The chain joins TRBV6-5 to TRBJ2-4; D is perhaps TRBD1 (5 bases). The CDR3 is 14 residues long. The germline V gene encodes CDR1 MNHEY and CDR2 SVGAGI. Trimming stripped 6 bases from V and 0 bases from J, with 9 bases between. Here the CDR3 DNA reads TGTGCCAGCAGGACAGACAGAGCCAAAAACATTCAGTACTTC. Its protein is CASRTDRAKNIQYF.

J is TRBJ2-3 and V is TRBV4-1; 9 nucleotides match TRBD2. The CDR3 is 19 amino acids. V lost 0 bases to trimming and J lost 2 bases; unmatched junction nucleotides: 12. The V gene's germline CDR1 is MGHRA and CDR2 YSYEKL. Written as DNA, the CDR3 is TGCGCCAGCAGCCAAGATAGTAGGAGACTAGCGGCAAACACAGATACGCAGTATTTT. Its protein product is CASSQDSRRLAANTDTQYF.

The genes are TRBV4-1 and TRBJ2-7; TRBD1 or TRBD2 may be the D gene (5 bases each). V gave up 1 base and J gave up 0 bases, with 10 bases separating them. Germline V lookup: CDR1 MGHRA, CDR2 YSYEKL. The CDR3 is 15 residues long. The CDR3 DNA reads as TGCGCCAGCAGCCAAGTTGCAGGGACCTCCTACGAGCAGTACTTC. As protein: CASSQVAGTSYEQYF.

The chain recombines TRBV5-6 with TRBJ2-7; no definite D call. The V end was cut by 2 bases, the J end by 2 bases, with 8 bases between. The CDR3 has 13 residues. Per germline, CDR1 SGHDT and CDR2 YYEEEE. As DNA, the CDR3 is TGTGCCAGCAGCTTAATCGTCCCCTACGAGCAGTACTTC. Protein sequence: CASSLIVPYEQYF.

V usage is TRBV27 and J usage is TRBJ1-4; D is ambiguous. CDR3 length equals 15 residues. V lost 5 bases, J lost 5 bases, and 15 bases lay in between. CDR1 is MNHEY, CDR2 SMNVEV, per germline (reference sequence). This chain's CDR3 is CASSPLSQDNEKLFF. In DNA form, the CDR3 reads TGTGCCAGCAGTCCCCTATCCCAGGACAATGAAAAACTGTTTTTT. Together with reference TRBV27 and TRBJ1-4, the CDR3 gives the full variable domain: EAQVTQNPRYLITVTGKKLTVTCSQNMNHEYMSWYRQDPGLGLRQIYYSMNVEVTDKGDVPEGYKVSRKEKRNFPLILESPSPNQTSLYFCASSPLSQDNEKLFFGSGTQLSVL.

The chain employs TRBV19 and TRBJ2-1, with D unresolved. The V end was cut by 7 bases, the J end by 6 bases, with 7 bases between. Per the germline V gene, CDR1 is LNHDA and CDR2 is SQIVND (reference sequence). This CDR3 contains 11 residues. The CDR3 loop reads CASTISNEQFF. CDR3 in DNA: TGTGCCAGTACCATAAGCAATGAGCAGTTCTTC. The full variable domain, in which reference TRBV19 and TRBJ2-1 provide the parts outside the CDR3, is DGGITQSPKYLFRKEGQNVTLSCEQNLNHDAMYWYRQDPGQGLRLIYYSQIVNDFQKGDIAEGYSVSREKKESFPLTVTSAQKNPTAFYLCASTISNEQFFGPGTRLTVL.

J is TRBJ1-6 and V is TRBV30; 10 bases are a match to TRBD1. Looked up from germline, CDR1 is GTSNPN and CDR2 is SVGIG (reference sequence). CDR3 length: 15 residues. V was pared by 3 bases and J by 10 bases, with 9 bases of the junction left unmatched. The CDR3 DNA reads TGTGCCTGGAGCGCGGGACAGGGGCGGGAGTCACCCCTCCACTTT. Translation gives CAWSAGQGRESPLHF.

The CDR3 reads CASSEGSSYNEQFF. The DNA for the CDR3 is TGTGCCAGCAGTGAAGGAAGCTCCTACAATGAGCAGTTCTTC. The chain couples TRBV6-1 to TRBJ2-1; no definite D call. The CDR3 extends over 14 amino acids. Trimming removed 1 base from V and 0 bases from J, with 4 bases in between. Germline V gene sequence: CDR1 MNHNS, CDR2 SASEGT.

The chain has TRBV16 and TRBJ2-5; D is perhaps TRBD1 or TRBD2 (5 bases each). The CDR3 runs 15 residues. The V end lost 3 bases, the J end lost 0 bases, and 11 bases lay between the germline ends. CDR1 and CDR2 from the germline V gene are KGHSY and FQNENV. This CDR3 is CASSQGTDNQETQYF. The CDR3 DNA reads TGTGCCAGCAGCCAGGGGACGGACAACCAAGAGACCCAGTACTTC.

The gene calls are TRBV19 and TRBJ2-5; D might be TRBD1 (8 bases). CDR3 length: 15 residues. Germline CDR1 and CDR2: LNHDA and SQIVND (reference sequence). V lost 9 bases, J lost 4 bases, and 21 bases lay in between. In DNA, the CDR3 is TGTGCCAGCCGAGGACAGGGAGGGTCGTCAGAGACCCAGTACTTC. It encodes CASRGQGGSSETQYF. Based on the CDR3 plus reference TRBV19 and TRBJ2-5, the full variable domain is DGGITQSPKYLFRKEGQNVTLSCEQNLNHDAMYWYRQDPGQGLRLIYYSQIVNDFQKGDIAEGYSVSREKKESFPLTVTSAQKNPTAFYLCASRGQGGSSETQYFGPGTRLLVL.

The genes are TRBV27 and TRBJ1-5; D is ambiguous. The CDR3 contains 14 residues. Per the germline V gene, CDR1 is MNHEY and CDR2 is SMNVEV (reference sequence). The germline V and J ends were trimmed by 4 bases and 2 bases, with 9 bases remaining between them. CDR3 loop: CASSSKLGNQPQHF. The DNA of the CDR3 is TGTGCCAGCAGTTCCAAATTGGGCAATCAGCCCCAGCATTTT.

The rearrangement links TRBV7-3 to TRBJ2-3, with D perhaps TRBD1 (6 bases). With 5 bases removed from V and 3 bases from J, the gap between germline ends came to 15 bases. Germline assignment: CDR1 SGHTA and CDR2 FQGTGA. The CDR3 totals 15 residues. The CDR3 DNA sequence: TGTGCCAGCAGCCCTGTTGGGGGCGAGACAGATACGCAGTATTTT. This codes for CASSPVGGETDTQYF.

The rearrangement links TRBV28 to TRBJ2-1, with 9 bases that match TRBD2. The CDR3 is 13 amino acids. Germline loops: CDR1 MDHEN, CDR2 SYDVKM. With 10 bases clipped from V and 4 bases from J, the junction kept 5 bases outside the gene matches. CDR3 bases: TGTGCCACGGGACTAGCTCTATACAATGAGCAGTTCTTC. Its translation: CATGLALYNEQFF.

V is TRBV9 and J is TRBJ1-3; tentatively, D is TRBD1 (5 bases). Trimming cost V 5 bases and J 4 bases, with 16 bases left between them. Per germline, CDR1 SGDLS and CDR2 YYNGEE. This CDR3 comprises 15 residues. The CDR3 protein is CASSPSGPNGNTIYF. The CDR3 DNA reads as TGTGCCAGCAGTCCATCAGGGCCAAACGGAAACACCATATATTTT.

The table lists this clone with a count of one. This chain connects TRBV5-4 to TRBJ2-3; no reliable D call. This CDR3 has 12 residues. The germline CDR1 and CDR2 sequences are SGHNT and YYREEE (reference sequence). Between the trimmed V and J ends, which lost 1 base and 0 bases, there was a span of 0 bases. CDR3: CASSLSTDTQYF. In nucleotides, the CDR3 is TGTGCCAGCAGCTTGAGCACAGATACGCAGTATTTT.

A few counts support this clone. This chain links TRBV5-5 with TRBJ2-3; 7 nucleotides match TRBD2. The CDR3 covers 11 residues. The trim removed 9 bases at V and 8 bases at J, leaving 6 bases unmatched. Germline V gene lookup returns CDR1 SGHKS and CDR2 YYEKEE (reference sequence). For the CDR3, the DNA is TGTGCCAACGGAGGGGAGGGTACGCAGTATTTT. Amino acid sequence: CANGGEGTQYF.

The J gene is TRBJ2-7, the V gene TRBV6-5, with D uncertain. CDR3 length equals 14 residues. V lost 2 bases to trimming and J lost 2 bases, with 10 bases between them. The germline V gene encodes CDR1 MNHEY and CDR2 SVGAGI. DNA of the CDR3: TGTGCCAGCAGTTACAAGAGTTTTGCCTACGAGCAGTACTTC. Amino acid sequence: CASSYKSFAYEQYF.

This chain uses TRBV4-1 with TRBJ2-7, with 8 bases matching TRBD2. Germline-derived CDR1 and CDR2 are MGHRA and YSYEKL. The CDR3 spans 14 residues. With V trimmed by 4 bases and J by 4 bases, 6 bases remained unmatched. The CDR3 spells CASSLGVAGYEQYF. The DNA of the CDR3 is TGCGCCAGCAGCCTCGGGGTAGCGGGGTACGAGCAGTACTTC.

The V gene is TRBV10-1, the J gene TRBJ2-5; D remains ambiguous. Germline assignment: CDR1 WNHNN and CDR2 SYGVQD (reference sequence). The CDR3 sequence is 13 residues long. V dropped 2 bases and J dropped 4 bases, with 8 bases sitting between them. Written as DNA, the CDR3 is TGCGCCAGCAGTGAGGGCGTTGGAGAGACCCAGTACTTC. Protein sequence: CASSEGVGETQYF.

By share, this clone ranks as large. The chain has TRBV28 and TRBJ2-1; 9 positions agree with TRBD1. The ends lost 7 bases at V and 3 bases at J; junction bases unmatched: 7. The CDR3 has 15 amino acids. Germline CDR1 and CDR2: MDHEN and SYDVKM. The DNA for the CDR3 is TGTGCCAGCAACCTCGGGACAGGGATCTACAATGAGCAGTTCTTC. Translation: CASNLGTGIYNEQFF.

The CDR3 bases are TGTGCCAGTAGTCTAGCGGGCACAGATACGCAGTATTTT. Encoded protein: CASSLAGTDTQYF. The V and J genes are TRBV19 and TRBJ2-3, with TRBD2 matching 7 bases. CDR1 LNHDA and CDR2 SQIVND come from the germline V gene (reference sequence). The CDR3 contains 13 residues. V shed 5 bases and J 1 base; nucleotides not matched to a gene: 0.